A selection of T cell receptor beta chains follows, all from one sample in a study of shared clonotypes between healthy human individuals. Clones were read by immunoSEQ multiplex PCR, and TCRdb kept only the in-frame ones, dropping some. The repertoire holds under 2,500,000 clones, with approximately 94% as singletons. The sequencing sample was made of naive CD4+ T cells sorted from blood. The receptors were gathered from a man aged 18 to 29 in good health. Each CDR3 is given with its conserved first and last residue. The D gene is left open where the match is weak. Rows may omit the clone size; those that give it use once, few, many or a size class.

>TRBV9|14|.|.|TRBJ2-2
CASSGPLDTGELFF
TGTGCCAGCAGTGGCCCCTTGGACACCGGGGAGCTGTTTTTT
>TRBV2|11|.|.|TRBJ1-1
CASQVGTEAFF
TGTGCCAGCCAGGTTGGCACTGAAGCTTTCTTT
>TRBV29-1|14|.|.|TRBJ2-5
CSVEGFGAQETQYF
TGCAGCGTTGAGGGATTTGGGGCGCAAGAGACCCAGTACTTC
>TRBV28|13|once|.|TRBJ1-6
CATSDPNNSPLHF
TGTGCCACCTCAGATCCTAATAATTCACCCCTCCACTTT
>TRBV5-6|15|.|.|TRBJ1-5
CASSLAWGANQPQHF
TGTGCCAGCAGCTTGGCCTGGGGTGCTAATCAGCCCCAGCATTTT
>TRBV30|14|.|.|TRBJ1-4
CAWAHWATNEKLFF
TGTGCCTGGGCCCATTGGGCAACTAATGAAAAACTGTTTTTT
>TRBV4-1|16|.|.|TRBJ1-1
CASSQDPWGRGTEAFF
TGCGCCAGCAGCCAAGATCCCTGGGGGCGCGGGACTGAAGCTTTCTTT
>TRBV30|17|once|.|TRBJ2-2
CAWTHGWDTKITGELFF
TGTGCCTGGACCCACGGGTGGGACACCAAAATCACCGGGGAGCTGTTTTTT
>TRBV5-1|17|.|TRBD2|TRBJ2-1
CASSPMTSGRWGNEQFF
TGCGCCAGCAGTCCTATGACTAGCGGGAGGTGGGGCAATGAGCAGTTCTTC
>TRBV7-2|17|.|.|TRBJ2-7
CASSLVPGTARSYEQYF
TGTGCCAGCAGCTTAGTACCAGGGACGGCGAGATCCTACGAGCAGTACTTC
>TRBV6-6|14|once|TRBD1|TRBJ1-2
CASSLQGRVDGYTF
TGTGCCAGCAGTTTACAGGGGCGAGTAGATGGCTACACCTTC
>TRBV21-1|16|.|.|TRBJ1-5
CASSKLRQGDNQPQHF
TGTGCCAGCAGCAAATTGAGACAGGGAGACAATCAGCCCCAGCATTTT
>TRBV30|15|.|TRBD1|TRBJ1-6
CAWARTGGRDSPLHF
TGTGCCTGGGCGCGGACAGGGGGCAGGGATTCACCCCTCCACTTT
>TRBV10-3|14|.|.|TRBJ2-5
CAISDGQGRETQYF
TGTGCCATCAGTGATGGGCAGGGGAGGGAGACCCAGTACTTC
>TRBV4-3|15|.|.|TRBJ2-7
CASSQEQATSYEQYF
TGCGCCAGCAGCCAAGAGCAGGCTACGTCCTACGAGCAGTACTTC
>TRBV7-7|14|.|TRBD2|TRBJ2-5
CASGGNGPQETQYF
TGTGCTAGCGGGGGAAACGGGCCACAAGAGACCCAGTACTTC
>TRBV6-5|14|.|.|TRBJ1-1
CASRWGARDTEAFF
TGTGCCAGCAGATGGGGGGCGCGGGACACTGAAGCTTTCTTT
>TRBV6-5|13|.|.|TRBJ1-1
CASSAWMNTEAFF
TGTGCCAGCAGTGCATGGATGAACACTGAAGCTTTCTTT
>TRBV7-8|13|once|.|TRBJ1-2
CASGVGELYGYTF
TGTGCCAGCGGCGTGGGGGAACTCTATGGCTACACCTTC
>TRBV10-2|16|.|.|TRBJ1-5
CASSRDSAYSNQPQHF
TGCGCCAGCAGTCGTGACAGCGCCTATAGCAATCAGCCCCAGCATTTT
>TRBV27|15|once|.|TRBJ2-2
CASSLSLGNTGELFF
TGTGCCAGCAGTTTATCGCTAGGGAACACCGGGGAGCTGTTTTTT
>TRBV5-4|13|.|.|TRBJ2-3
CASSLVYSDTQYF
TGTGCCAGCAGCTTGGTATACTCAGATACGCAGTATTTT
>TRBV5-4|13|.|.|TRBJ1-2
CASSSDTSYGYTF
TGTGCCAGCAGCTCAGACACTTCCTATGGCTACACCTTC
>TRBV29-1|13|.|TRBD1|TRBJ1-1
CSGQRQGGTEAFF
TGCAGCGGACAGAGACAGGGGGGGACTGAAGCTTTCTTT
>TRBV28|15|.|.|TRBJ1-1
CASSLHREGNTEAFF
TGTGCCAGCAGTTTACACAGGGAGGGGAACACTGAAGCTTTCTTT
>TRBV6-1|13|once|.|TRBJ1-5
CASSESQVQPQHF
TGTGCCAGCAGTGAAAGTCAGGTCCAGCCCCAGCATTTT
>TRBV7-9|12|.|.|TRBJ1-1
CASNGQITEAFF
TGTGCCAGCAATGGCCAAATTACTGAAGCTTTCTTT
>TRBV30|12|once|TRBD2|TRBJ2-5
CAGAGGEKTQYF
TGTGCCGGGGCGGGGGGTGAGAAGACCCAGTACTTC
>TRBV5-1|16|.|.|TRBJ2-1
CASSLEAVSSYNEQFF
TGCGCCAGCAGCTTGGAAGCCGTGAGCTCCTACAATGAGCAGTTCTTC
>TRBV10-1|15|.|TRBD2|TRBJ2-3
CASSESSGDTNTQYF
TGCGCCAGCAGTGAGTCTAGCGGGGACACGAATACGCAGTATTTT
>TRBV7-3|16|few|.|TRBJ1-5
CASSFYSDTPNQPQHF
TGTGCCAGCAGCTTTTACTCGGACACTCCAAATCAGCCCCAGCATTTT
>TRBV5-6|15|.|.|TRBJ2-7
CASSSRAPGSYEQYF
TGTGCCAGCAGCTCCAGGGCACCCGGATCCTACGAGCAGTACTTC
>TRBV6-1|14|.|.|TRBJ1-4
CASSEFATNEKLFF
TGTGCCAGCAGTGAATTTGCAACTAATGAAAAACTGTTTTTT
>TRBV5-4|15|.|TRBD1|TRBJ1-1
CASSLSGGGNTEAFF
TGTGCCAGCAGCTTATCAGGGGGCGGGAACACTGAAGCTTTCTTT
>TRBV5-1|15|.|TRBD1|TRBJ2-5
CASSRDRGAQETQYF
TGCGCCAGCAGCCGGGACAGGGGGGCCCAAGAGACCCAGTACTTC
>TRBV5-1|16|.|TRBD1|TRBJ2-2
CASSLRTGTNTGELFF
TGCGCCAGCAGCTTACGGACAGGCACGAACACCGGGGAGCTGTTTTTT
>TRBV10-3|15|.|TRBD1|TRBJ1-6
CASRQGLSYNSPLHF
TGTGCCAGCAGACAGGGTCTTTCCTATAATTCACCCCTCCACTTT
>TRBV18|15|.|TRBD1|TRBJ2-1
CASAQPGQGTNEQFF
TGTGCCAGCGCCCAACCGGGACAGGGGACCAATGAGCAGTTCTTC
>TRBV4-1|14|.|.|TRBJ1-1
CASSQATGRTEAFF
TGCGCCAGCAGCCAAGCTACAGGGAGGACTGAAGCTTTCTTT
>TRBV6-1|13|once|.|TRBJ1-1
CASSRLGGTEAFF
TGTGCCAGCAGTCGCCTGGGGGGAACTGAAGCTTTCTTT
>TRBV6-6|14|.|.|TRBJ1-3
CASSPSGLGNTIYF
TGTGCCAGCAGTCCCTCAGGGCTAGGAAACACCATATATTTT
>TRBV6-1|15|.|TRBD1|TRBJ2-5
CASLLGQGWEETQYF
TGTGCCAGCTTATTGGGACAGGGGTGGGAAGAGACCCAGTACTTC
>TRBV6-4|13|.|TRBD1|TRBJ1-2
CASRRTGDYGYTF
TGTGCCAGCAGGAGAACAGGGGACTATGGCTACACCTTC
>TRBV2|13|.|.|TRBJ1-1
CASSSGGDTEAFF
TGTGCCAGCTCATCGGGCGGAGACACTGAAGCTTTCTTT
>TRBV5-6|16|.|.|TRBJ2-5
CASSLAGGTVQETQYF
TGTGCCAGCAGCTTGGCTGGGGGGACGGTCCAAGAGACCCAGTACTTC
>TRBV19|10|.|.|TRBJ1-2
CASKLSGYTF
TGTGCCAGTAAGCTCTCTGGCTACACCTTC
>TRBV19|14|.|.|TRBJ2-6
CASSGISGANVLTF
TGTGCCAGTAGTGGGATCTCTGGGGCCAACGTCCTGACTTTC
>TRBV2|16|.|.|TRBJ2-1
CASSEILGLGYNEQFF
TGTGCCAGCAGTGAAATTCTCGGACTCGGCTACAATGAGCAGTTCTTC
>TRBV5-1|15|.|TRBD2|TRBJ2-7
CASSGTSGGTLGQYF
TGCGCCAGCAGCGGGACTAGCGGGGGGACCTTGGGGCAGTACTTC
>TRBV7-8|14|once|TRBD1|TRBJ1-1
CASSFPGTGVEAFF
TGTGCCAGCAGCTTCCCCGGGACAGGTGTTGAAGCTTTCTTT
>TRBV5-1|17|.|TRBD2|TRBJ2-5
CASSLLASGGAVETQYF
TGCGCCAGCAGCTTGTTAGCTAGCGGGGGGGCAGTTGAGACCCAGTACTTC